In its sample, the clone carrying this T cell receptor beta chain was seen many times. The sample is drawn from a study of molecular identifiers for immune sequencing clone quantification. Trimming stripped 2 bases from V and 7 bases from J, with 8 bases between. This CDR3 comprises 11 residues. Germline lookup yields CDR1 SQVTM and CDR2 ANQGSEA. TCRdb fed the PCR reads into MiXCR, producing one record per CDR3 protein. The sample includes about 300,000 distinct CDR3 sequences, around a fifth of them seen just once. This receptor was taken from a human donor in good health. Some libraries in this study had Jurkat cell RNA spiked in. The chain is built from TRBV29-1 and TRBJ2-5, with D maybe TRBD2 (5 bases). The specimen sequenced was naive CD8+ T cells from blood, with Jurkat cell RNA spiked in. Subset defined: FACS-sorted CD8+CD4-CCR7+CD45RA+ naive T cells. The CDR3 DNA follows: TGCAGCGTTGAACGGGATGCGACCCAGTACTTC. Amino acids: CSVERDATQYF.